One and the same sample provided the 19 T cell receptor beta chains below, sequenced in a study of T cell repertoires in cytomegalovirus infection. MiXCR, run by TCRdb on the reads, gives a single entry per CDR3 protein. The sample includes 550,000 to 700,000 distinct CDR3 sequences, around 40% of them seen just once. These receptors have no identified antigens. Sequences were derived from cultured PBMCs, sampled from culture after CMV antigen stimulation. Every receptor here comes from a human donor in good health (CMV status not recorded). Some clones in this sample may be carry-over from other donors' samples.

This chain uses TRBV20-1 with TRBJ2-1, with 9 bases matching TRBD1. The CDR3 extends over 13 amino acids. CDR1 DFQATT and CDR2 SNEGSKA come from the germline V gene (reference sequence). The V segment lost 6 bases and the J segment 6 bases; nucleotides outside the gene matches: 6. The CDR3 protein is CSAAGTGFNEQFF. The DNA for the CDR3 is TGCAGTGCAGCCGGGACAGGGTTCAATGAGCAGTTCTTC.

This clonotype was detected only a few times. The chain joins TRBV18 to TRBJ2-5, with 10 positions matching TRBD2. The V gene's germline CDR1 is KGHSH and CDR2 LQKENI. V trimming: 3 bases; J trimming: 4 bases; junction bases outside the gene matches: 11. CDR3 size: 17 residues. The CDR3 is CASSPSSGGEEGETQYF. CDR3 sequence (DNA): TGTGCCAGCTCACCGTCTAGCGGGGGAGAGGAGGGAGAGACCCAGTACTTC.

This clonotype was seen only a few times. The chain joins TRBV7-9 to TRBJ1-2, with D uncertain. Germline loops: CDR1 SEHNR, CDR2 FQNEAQ (reference sequence). The V gene lost 5 bases and the J gene lost 10 bases, with 20 bases spanning the gap. The CDR3 totals 14 residues. CDR3 protein: CASSTVALSGDYTF. CDR3 DNA sequence: TGTGCCAGCAGCACCGTCGCCCTATCTGGGGACTACACCTTC.

The rearrangement joins TRBV6-5 to TRBJ1-6, with 8 bases aligning to TRBD1. The V gene end was trimmed by 6 bases and the J gene end by 0 bases; junction bases not matched to a gene: 10. Per germline, CDR1 MNHEY and CDR2 SVGAGI. The CDR3 sequence is 18 residues long. For the CDR3, the DNA is TGTGCCAGCAGCCGAGGACAGGGCGCCCTCTCCTATAATTCACCCCTCCACTTT. As protein: CASSRGQGALSYNSPLHF.

A few counts support this clonotype. This rearrangement joins TRBV19 to TRBJ2-1, with 7 positions matching TRBD2. The CDR3 loop spans 14 amino acids. V shed 3 bases and J 9 bases; nucleotides not matched to a gene: 8. Germline V gives CDR1 LNHDA, CDR2 SQIVND (reference sequence). This CDR3 reads CASSIGGRDAEQFF. CDR3 bases: TGTGCCAGTAGTATCGGTGGGAGGGATGCTGAGCAGTTCTTC.

The chain has TRBV12-3 or TRBV12-4 and TRBJ2-3; TRBD1 is a possible D gene (5 bases). This CDR3 spans 17 amino acids. The V gene lost 6 bases and the J gene lost 0 bases, with 19 bases spanning the gap. As DNA, the CDR3 is TGTGCCAGCAGGGGCCTGGGGCCCACGCTAAGCACAGATACGCAGTATTTT. Translating it yields CASRGLGPTLSTDTQYF.

The rearrangement links TRBV19 to TRBJ2-2; no firm D call. The CDR3 is 15 amino acids. Germline CDR1 LNHDA, CDR2 SQIVND (reference sequence). V lost 3 bases and J lost 2, with 10 bases in between. CDR3 residues: CASSMSSRNTGELFF. CDR3 DNA: TGTGCCAGTAGTATGTCCAGCAGAAACACCGGGGAGCTGTTTTTT.

This sequence joins TRBV27 and TRBJ2-7, with 8 bases aligning to TRBD2. With V trimmed by 4 bases and J by 3 bases, 5 bases remained unmatched. CDR3 size: 14 residues. CDR1 is MNHEY and CDR2 is SMNVEV in the germline V gene (reference sequence). The CDR3 loop is CASSSWGTSYEQYF. The CDR3 coding sequence is TGTGCCAGCAGTTCATGGGGGACTAGCTACGAGCAGTACTTC.

The chain links TRBV11-2 to TRBJ2-2; 9 nucleotides align to TRBD1. Trimming cost V 2 bases and J 8 bases; bases outside gene matches: 15. The CDR3 consists of 18 residues. CDR1 is SGHAT and CDR2 is FQNNGV in the germline V gene. Here the CDR3 DNA reads TGTGCCAGCAGCTTAATCCCCCCGGGACAGGGTTACGTAGGGGAGCTGTTTTTT. It specifies CASSLIPPGQGYVGELFF.

V usage is TRBV20-1 and J usage is TRBJ2-7; 10 positions match TRBD1. J lost 1 base, V lost 4 bases, and 10 bases had no gene match. Germline lookup yields CDR1 DFQATT and CDR2 SNEGSKA (reference sequence). The CDR3 is 16 amino acids. DNA of the CDR3: TGCAGTGCTAACAGATGGGGGGGACAGGGGTCCTACGAGCAGTACTTC. As protein: CSANRWGGQGSYEQYF.

The chain is built from TRBV4-1 and TRBJ2-1; perhaps D is TRBD1 or TRBD2 (7 bases each). CDR1 and CDR2 from the germline V gene are MGHRA and YSYEKL. The length of the CDR3 is 17 residues. The V and J ends lost 6 bases and 8 bases respectively, with 26 bases between them. CDR3 nucleotides: TGCGCCAGCAGGCGAGGGGGCGGGAGCCCGACTTACGATGAGCAGTTCTTC. Its translation: CASRRGGGSPTYDEQFF.

A few counts support this clonotype. The chain carries TRBV7-2 and TRBJ2-7; D is ambiguous. The CDR3 runs 18 residues. CDR1 and CDR2 from the germline V gene are SGHTA and FQGNSA. V was pared by 4 bases and J by 5 bases, with 27 bases between. The CDR3: CASSSQAGPLLIPHEQYF. The CDR3 DNA reads TGTGCCAGCAGCTCGCAAGCCGGGCCTTTGTTAATTCCCCACGAGCAGTACTTC.

This clonotype was detected a few times. The V gene is TRBV7-6, the J gene TRBJ2-7; D gene uncertain. V was shortened by 1 base and J by 0 bases, with 7 bases between the two germline ends. Per germline, CDR1 SGHVS and CDR2 FNYEAQ. The CDR3 has 14 residues. CDR3 DNA sequence: TGTGCCAGCAGCTTAGGTCCGAGCTCCTACGAGCAGTACTTC. Amino acids: CASSLGPSSYEQYF. The entire variable domain, with the rest obtained from reference TRBV7-6 and TRBJ2-7, is as follows: GAGVSQSPRYKVTKRGQDVALRCDPISGHVSLYWYRQALGQGPEFLTYFNYEAQQDKSGLPNDRFSAERPEGSISTLTIQRTEQRDSAMYRCASSLGPSSYEQYFGPGTRLTVT.

V and J are TRBV7-2 and TRBJ2-1; TRBD2 aligns across 10 bases. Germline V lookup: CDR1 SGHTA, CDR2 FQGNSA. The CDR3 length is 17 residues. V lost 5 bases, J lost 7 bases, and 14 bases stayed unmatched. CDR3 amino acids: CASSRELAGGAGNEQFF. CDR3 nucleotides: TGTGCCAGCAGCCGAGAATTAGCGGGAGGAGCGGGGAATGAGCAGTTCTTC. The variable domain in full, completed from reference TRBV7-2 and TRBJ2-1, reads GAGVSQSPSNKVTEKGKDVELRCDPISGHTALYWYRQSLGQGLEFLIYFQGNSAPDKSGLPSDRFSAERTGGSVSTLTIQRTQQEDSAVYLCASSRELAGGAGNEQFFGPGTRLTVL.

This chain links TRBV15 with TRBJ2-7; no clear D. Trimming left V 0 bases short and J 6 bases short, with 9 bases between. Per the germline V gene, CDR1 is LNHNV and CDR2 is YYDKDF (reference sequence). The CDR3 spans 13 residues. CDR3 residues: CATSRDLVAEQYF. CDR3 sequence (DNA): TGTGCCACCAGCAGAGATTTGGTCGCCGAGCAGTACTTC.

For the CDR3, the DNA is TGTGCCAGCAGTTCCTGGACAGGGCCCGGGGAGCTGTTTTTT. This sequence encodes CASSSWTGPGELFF. This chain uses TRBV7-2 with TRBJ2-2; TRBD1 matches 8 bases. CDR1 is SGHTA, CDR2 FQGNSA, per germline. V trimming: 6 bases; J trimming: 6 bases; junction bases outside the gene matches: 6. The CDR3 spans 14 residues.

This chain joins TRBV12-3 or TRBV12-4 and TRBJ1-2; D is uncertain. The CDR3 is 12 residues long. V gave up 3 bases and J gave up 4 bases, with 6 bases separating them. Here the CDR3 reads CASSFSSYGYTF. DNA for the CDR3: TGTGCCAGCAGTTTCTCCAGCTATGGCTACACCTTC.

The gene calls are TRBV2 and TRBJ2-1, with D unresolved. This CDR3 region has 14 residues. Germline CDR1 reads SNHLY; CDR2 reads FYNNEI. V lost 8 bases, J lost 8 bases, and 19 bases lay in between. The CDR3 is CASGPGPRVHEQFF. The CDR3, as DNA: TGTGCCAGCGGGCCGGGCCCCCGGGTCCATGAGCAGTTCTTC. The full variable domain, its missing parts supplied by reference TRBV2 and TRBJ2-1, is EPEVTQTPSHQVTQMGQEVILRCVPISNHLYFYWYRQILGQKVEFLVSFYNNEISEKSEIFDDQFSVERPDGSNFTLKIRSTKLEDSAMYFCASGPGPRVHEQFFGPGTRLTVL.

This chain links TRBV2 with TRBJ2-2; 7 positions match TRBD2. J gave up 4 bases and V 7 bases, and 6 bases lay outside the gene matches. CDR1 is SNHLY and CDR2 is FYNNEI in the germline V gene. This CDR3 contains 14 residues. This CDR3 reads CASKLWTSTGELFF. The CDR3 coding sequence is TGTGCCAGCAAATTGTGGACTAGCACCGGGGAGCTGTTTTTT.